A selection of T cell receptor beta chains follows, all from one sample in a study of T cell responses to AZD1222 COVID-19 vaccine. Using immunoSEQ multiplex PCR, the repertoire was profiled, and TCRdb retains in-frame clones only, with some absent. The sample includes around 180,000 clones, around 88% of them seen just once. The sample consisted of peripheral blood, taken on day 0 of AZD1222 vaccination. Receptors originate from an adult in good health. Both conserved end residues are part of each CDR3. D genes are given only for firm matches. Expanded clones are given a class, and other clones once, few, many or no size at all.

j_call	d_call	clone_size	v_call	cdr3_aa	cdr3_nt
TRBJ1-5	-	-	TRBV6-6	CASSPGGDQPQHF	TGTGCCAGCAGCCCGGGGGGAGATCAGCCCCAGCATTTT
TRBJ2-2	TRBD2	-	TRBV24-1	CATSDPQRGLAGGELFF	TGTGCCACCAGTGACCCGCAAAGAGGACTAGCGGGCGGGGAGCTGTTTTTT
TRBJ2-7	TRBD2	-	TRBV9	CASSASSGDSYEQYF	TGTGCCAGCAGCGCTTCAAGCGGGGACTCCTACGAGCAGTACTTC
TRBJ1-1	-	-	TRBV6-2/TRBV6-3	CASSYPLGAFF	TGTGCCAGCAGTTACCCCCTCGGAGCTTTCTTT
TRBJ2-5	TRBD2	once	TRBV11-1	CASSFFLAGVVETQYF	TGTGCCAGCAGCTTTTTTCTAGCGGGAGTTGTCGAGACCCAGTACTTC
TRBJ1-5	-	-	TRBV30	CAWSVPGFNQPQHF	TGTGCCTGGAGTGTACCGGGGTTCAATCAGCCCCAGCATTTT
TRBJ1-1	-	-	TRBV6-1	CASSEHLNTEAFF	TGTGCCAGCAGTGAACACTTGAACACTGAAGCTTTCTTT
TRBJ2-7	-	-	TRBV7-6	CASSLATSGDYEQYF	TGTGCCAGCAGCTTAGCCACCTCGGGGGACTACGAGCAGTACTTC
TRBJ2-1	-	-	TRBV6-2/TRBV6-3	CASSYVSGNEQFF	TGTGCCAGCAGTTACGTCTCCGGGAATGAGCAGTTCTTC
TRBJ2-3	-	-	TRBV7-2	CASSKRVGTDTQYF	TGTGCCAGCAGCAAAAGAGTAGGCACAGATACGCAGTATTTT
TRBJ2-3	-	-	TRBV10-2	CASRKLQIDTQYF	TGCGCCAGCAGGAAGCTCCAAATCGATACGCAGTATTTT
TRBJ1-5	-	-	TRBV4-1	CASSQEGSSYQPQHF	TGCGCCAGCAGCCAGGAGGGCAGTTCCTATCAGCCCCAGCATTTT
TRBJ1-1	-	-	TRBV5-1	CASSLRNTEAFF	TGCGCCAGCAGCTTAAGGAACACTGAAGCTTTCTTT
TRBJ2-5	TRBD2	-	TRBV29-1	CSVAGPGRGETQYF	TGCAGCGTTGCCGGGCCCGGGAGGGGAGAGACCCAGTACTTC
TRBJ2-2	-	-	TRBV9	CASSVGQESTGELFF	TGTGCCAGCAGCGTAGGGCAGGAGTCCACCGGGGAGCTGTTTTTT
TRBJ1-5	-	once	TRBV15	CATSRDGGHGNQPQHF	TGTGCCACCAGCAGAGATGGGGGACACGGGAATCAGCCCCAGCATTTT
TRBJ1-5	-	-	TRBV28	CASSLFPNSNQPQHF	TGTGCCAGCAGTTTATTCCCTAATAGCAATCAGCCCCAGCATTTT
TRBJ1-1	-	few	TRBV28	CASSPNRANTEAFF	TGTGCCAGCAGTCCCAACAGGGCTAACACTGAAGCTTTCTTT
TRBJ1-1	-	-	TRBV2	CASSVSGLSTEAFF	TGTGCCAGCAGTGTATCCGGGCTGAGCACTGAAGCTTTCTTT
TRBJ1-1	-	-	TRBV28	CASSSALEAFF	TGTGCCAGCAGTTCGGCCCTTGAAGCTTTCTTT
TRBJ1-2	-	-	TRBV28	CASSPPLGQTRARGYTF	TGTGCCAGCAGTCCACCTCTCGGACAGACCCGGGCGAGGGGCTACACCTTC
TRBJ1-5	-	-	TRBV9	CASSAQGDQPQHF	TGTGCCAGCAGCGCACAGGGAGACCAGCCCCAGCATTTT
TRBJ2-1	TRBD2	-	TRBV5-1	CASSHTSGGRNEQFF	TGCGCCAGCAGCCATACTAGCGGGGGGCGCAATGAGCAGTTCTTC
TRBJ2-5	-	-	TRBV5-6	CASSLSFWGDETQYF	TGTGCCAGCAGCTTGTCATTTTGGGGTGACGAGACCCAGTACTTC
TRBJ1-5	TRBD1	-	TRBV19	CASSATGGNQPQHF	TGTGCCAGTAGTGCCACAGGGGGTAATCAGCCCCAGCATTTT
TRBJ2-2	TRBD2	-	TRBV5-1	CASSLAGLDTGELFF	TGCGCCAGCAGCCTAGCGGGTCTCGACACCGGGGAGCTGTTTTTT
TRBJ2-7	TRBD2	-	TRBV6-5	CASSSGLAECYF	TGTGCCAGCAGTTCCGGACTAGCGGAATGTTACTTC
TRBJ2-5	TRBD2	-	TRBV4-1	CASSQPGLAEETQYF	TGCGCCAGCAGCCAGCCCGGACTAGCGGAAGAGACCCAGTACTTC
TRBJ2-4	-	-	TRBV18	CASSPGGGGQNIQYF	TGTGCCAGCTCCCCAGGAGGGGGTGGGCAAAACATTCAGTACTTC
TRBJ1-6	TRBD1	-	TRBV5-1	CASGLGTGDSPLHF	TGCGCCAGCGGCCTCGGGACAGGGGATTCACCCCTCCACTTT
TRBJ2-3	-	-	TRBV19	CASSIGRLGTDTQYF	TGTGCCAGTAGTATCGGGAGACTAGGCACAGATACGCAGTATTTT
TRBJ2-3	-	-	TRBV5-1	CASSLSVGTDTQYF	TGCGCCAGCAGCTTAAGCGTTGGCACAGATACGCAGTATTTT
TRBJ2-3	TRBD2	-	TRBV4-3	CASSPGTSGLFSTDTQYF	TGCGCCAGCAGCCCCGGGACTAGCGGATTGTTTAGCACAGATACGCAGTATTTT
TRBJ2-5	TRBD2	-	TRBV6-5	CASTGSSGETQYF	TGTGCCAGCACCGGTTCTAGCGGAGAGACCCAGTACTTC
TRBJ1-5	TRBD1	-	TRBV4-1	CASSQATTGTDSNQPQHF	TGCGCCAGCAGCCAAGCTACTACAGGGACAGATAGCAATCAGCCCCAGCATTTT
TRBJ1-2	TRBD1	-	TRBV28	CASSFYYGRGQGGHEDYTF	TGTGCCAGCAGTTTTTATTACGGGCGGGGACAGGGGGGCCACGAGGACTACACCTTC
TRBJ2-5	-	-	TRBV5-1	CASSLDAGSQETQYF	TGCGCCAGCAGCTTGGATGCAGGGAGTCAAGAGACCCAGTACTTC
TRBJ2-7	-	-	TRBV2	CASRFGAYEQYF	TGTGCCAGCAGGTTCGGTGCCTACGAGCAGTACTTC
TRBJ2-5	-	-	TRBV5-1	CASSLGGSGKETQYF	TGCGCCAGCAGCTTGGGGGGTAGCGGAAAAGAGACCCAGTACTTC
TRBJ2-1	-	-	TRBV28	CASSSALNEQFF	TGTGCCAGCAGTTCGGCTCTCAATGAGCAGTTCTTC